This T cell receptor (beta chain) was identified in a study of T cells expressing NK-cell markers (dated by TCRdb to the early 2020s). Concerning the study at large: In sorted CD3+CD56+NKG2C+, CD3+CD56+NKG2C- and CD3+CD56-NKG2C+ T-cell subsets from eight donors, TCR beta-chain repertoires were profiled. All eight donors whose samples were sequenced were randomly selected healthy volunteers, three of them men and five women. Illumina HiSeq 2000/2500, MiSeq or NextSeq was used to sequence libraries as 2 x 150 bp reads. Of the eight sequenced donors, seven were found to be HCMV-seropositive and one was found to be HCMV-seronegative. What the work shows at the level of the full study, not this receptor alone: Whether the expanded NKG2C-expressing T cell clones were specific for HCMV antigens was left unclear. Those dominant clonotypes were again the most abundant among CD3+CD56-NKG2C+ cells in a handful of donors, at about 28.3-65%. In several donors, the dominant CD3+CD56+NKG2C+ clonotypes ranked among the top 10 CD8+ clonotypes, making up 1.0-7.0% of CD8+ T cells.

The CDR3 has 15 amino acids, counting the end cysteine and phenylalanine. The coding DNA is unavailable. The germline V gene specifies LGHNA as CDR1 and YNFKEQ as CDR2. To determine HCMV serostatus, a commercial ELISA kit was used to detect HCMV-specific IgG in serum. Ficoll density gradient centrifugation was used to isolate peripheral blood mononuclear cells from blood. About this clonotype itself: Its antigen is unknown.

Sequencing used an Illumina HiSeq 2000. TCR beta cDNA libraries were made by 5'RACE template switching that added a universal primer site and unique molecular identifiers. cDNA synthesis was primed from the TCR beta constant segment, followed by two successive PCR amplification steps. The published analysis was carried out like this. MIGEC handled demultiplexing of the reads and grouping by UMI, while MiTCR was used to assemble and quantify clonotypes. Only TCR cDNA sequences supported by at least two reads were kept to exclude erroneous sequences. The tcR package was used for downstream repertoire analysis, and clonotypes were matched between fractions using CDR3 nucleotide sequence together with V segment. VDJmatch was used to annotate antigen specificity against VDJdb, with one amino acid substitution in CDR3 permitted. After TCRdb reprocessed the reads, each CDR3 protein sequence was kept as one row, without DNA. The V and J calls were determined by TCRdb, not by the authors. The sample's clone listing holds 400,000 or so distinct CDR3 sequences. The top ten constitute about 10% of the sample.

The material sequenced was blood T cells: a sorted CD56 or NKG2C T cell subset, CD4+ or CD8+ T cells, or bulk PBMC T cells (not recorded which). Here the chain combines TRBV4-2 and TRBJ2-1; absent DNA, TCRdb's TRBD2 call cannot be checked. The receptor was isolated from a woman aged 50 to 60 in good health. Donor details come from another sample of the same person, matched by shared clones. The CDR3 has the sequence CASSHSSEREDEQFF.